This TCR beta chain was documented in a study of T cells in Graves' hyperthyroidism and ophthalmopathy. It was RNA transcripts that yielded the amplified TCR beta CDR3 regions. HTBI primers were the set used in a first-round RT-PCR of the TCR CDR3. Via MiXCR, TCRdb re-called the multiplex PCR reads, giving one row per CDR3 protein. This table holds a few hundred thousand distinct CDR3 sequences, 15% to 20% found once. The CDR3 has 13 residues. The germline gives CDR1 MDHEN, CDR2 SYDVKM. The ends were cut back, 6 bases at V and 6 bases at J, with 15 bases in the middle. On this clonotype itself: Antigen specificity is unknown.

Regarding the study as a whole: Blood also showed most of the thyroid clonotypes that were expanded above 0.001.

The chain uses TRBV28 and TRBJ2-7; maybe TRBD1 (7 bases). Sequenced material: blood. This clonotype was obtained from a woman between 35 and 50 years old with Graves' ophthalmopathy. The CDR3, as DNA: TGTGCCAGCAGCCTCAGGGGGGTCCGCGAGCAGTACTTC. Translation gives CASSLRGVREQYF.